The entry below describes one TCR beta chain. Its antigen remains unknown. A read error may produce the germline difference seen at one junction end. This sample stems from a study of tumor-infiltrating lymphocytes in primary liver carcinoma. General study findings and limits: When set against blood, tumors had a significantly higher top-250-clone fraction (p = 0.039).

Starting material of 400 to 600 ng total RNA yielded TCR beta cDNA via a constant-region primer. Slightly modified ARM-PCR with three nested multiplex PCR rounds yielded TCR beta libraries. TRBV1-TRBV30 forward primers and a C-beta reverse primer were used in the first two PCR rounds, which each ran for approximately 9 cycles. TCRdb independently ran MiXCR on the multiplex PCR reads; one entry per CDR3 protein. Of roughly 80,000 distinct CDR3 sequences in the sample, about 75% were seen once. The length of the CDR3 is 18 residues. Germline V gene lookup returns CDR1 SGHAT and CDR2 FQNNGV. The roughly 17-32 mg bulk tissue piece was not sorted before simultaneous RNA and DNA extraction. Patients showed chronic HBV infection and an absence of prior treatment.

The chain has TRBV11-2 and TRBJ2-3; tentative D call: TRBD2 (7 bases). Sequencing was carried out using tumor-adjacent normal liver tissue. This receptor was taken from a man aged 40-55 years with primary liver carcinoma and hepatitis B virus infection. The CDR3 DNA sequence: TGTGCTAGCAGCTTAGGGGGGGCGACTTCGTCAAGTACAGATACGCAGTATTTT. Translation gives CASSLGGATSSSTDTQYF.